This T cell receptor beta chain was captured by sequencing in a study of T cell responses to AZD1222 COVID-19 vaccine. The J segment lost 5 bases and the V segment lost 6 bases, leaving 4 bases of the junction unmatched. Germline V CDR1 and CDR2: KGHSH, LQKENI. This CDR3 spans 12 amino acids. Some clones are missing from TCRdb's copy, which holds only in-frame ones; the method was immunoSEQ multiplex PCR. The table shows tens of thousands of clones, with 88% occurring only once. The clonotype originates from an adult in good health. The chain couples TRBV18 to TRBJ2-7; 7 bases are a match to TRBD2. The sequencing here drew on peripheral blood, taken on day 0 of AZD1222 vaccination. CDR3 in amino acids: CASSPRGDEQYF. CDR3 in DNA: TGTGCCAGCTCTCCCCGGGGGGACGAGCAGTACTTC.